Listed below are T cell receptor beta chains from one sample, sequenced in a study of early T cells in non-severe SARS-CoV-2 infection. TCRdb independently ran MiXCR on the 5' RACE reads; one entry per CDR3 protein. The sample has approximately 76,000 distinct CDR3 sequences, 11% seen once. The sequenced sample consisted of whole blood. Receptors originate from an adult who was a healthcare worker with PCR-confirmed SARS-CoV-2 infection or an uninfected control (not recorded which). Each CDR3 is given with its conserved first and last residue. A D gene is named only where the DNA matches it firmly. Clone sizes are given selectively: once, few, many, or a class where the clone is expanded.

V gene	clone size	D gene	J gene	CDR3 protein	CDR3 DNA
TRBV7-9	NA	NA	TRBJ1-1	CASSMARMNTEAFF	TGTGCCAGCAGTATGGCACGGATGAACACTGAAGCTTTCTTT
TRBV7-2	many	NA	TRBJ2-3	CASSPPATDTQYF	TGTGCCAGCAGCCCCCCCGCCACCGATACGCAGTATTTT
TRBV18	few	NA	TRBJ2-7	CASSPPRRTVSYEQYF	TGTGCCAGCTCACCACCGCGGAGGACCGTCTCCTACGAGCAGTACTTC
TRBV12-3/TRBV12-4	many	NA	TRBJ2-6	CASSITGSGANVLTF	TGTGCCAGCAGTATTACAGGGTCTGGGGCCAACGTCCTGACTTTC
TRBV19	few	TRBD1	TRBJ1-5	CASSPLGQANQPQHF	TGTGCCAGTAGTCCCCTGGGACAGGCCAATCAGCCCCAGCATTTT
TRBV2	NA	NA	TRBJ2-7	CASSAKYEQYF	TGTGCCAGCAGTGCGAAATACGAGCAGTACTTC
TRBV3-1	many	TRBD2	TRBJ2-1	CASSQVRGGSDNEQFF	TGTGCCAGCAGCCAAGTGCGGGGGGGGAGTGACAATGAGCAGTTCTTC
TRBV19	NA	NA	TRBJ1-4	CASSIAQGEKLFF	TGTGCCAGTAGTATAGCACAGGGTGAAAAACTGTTTTTT
TRBV4-1	NA	NA	TRBJ1-2	CASSQDRNNYGYAF	TGCGCCAGCAGCCAAGATCGGAATAACTATGGCTACGCCTTC
TRBV20-1	NA	NA	TRBJ2-7	CSARRGMYEQYF	TGCAGTGCCAGAAGGGGGATGTACGAGCAGTACTTC
TRBV6-1	NA	NA	TRBJ1-4	CASSRGAGEKLFF	TGTGCCAGCAGTCGGGGGGCGGGAGAAAAACTGTTTTTT
TRBV7-9	many	NA	TRBJ2-1	CASSPQDSYNEQFF	TGTGCCAGCAGCCCCCAGGACTCCTACAATGAGCAGTTCTTC
TRBV6-2/TRBV6-3	many	NA	TRBJ1-4	CASSRDGRTNEKLFF	TGTGCCAGCAGTCGTGACGGCAGAACTAATGAAAAACTGTTTTTT
TRBV14	many	NA	TRBJ2-3	CASRETGTHTQYF	TGTGCCAGCAGAGAAACCGGGACACATACGCAGTATTTT
TRBV19	many	NA	TRBJ1-5	CASSIGGFQPQHF	TGTGCCAGTAGTATTGGGGGCTTTCAGCCCCAGCATTTT
TRBV12-3/TRBV12-4	many	NA	TRBJ2-5	CASMGKTQYF	TGTGCCAGCATGGGGAAGACCCAGTACTTC
TRBV2	NA	TRBD1	TRBJ2-7	CASTASGTGTDEQYF	TGTGCCAGCACAGCATCCGGGACAGGGACTGACGAGCAGTACTTC
TRBV15	many	NA	TRBJ2-7	CATSKGDSYEQYF	TGTGCCACCAGCAAAGGGGATTCCTACGAGCAGTACTTC
TRBV7-2	NA	NA	TRBJ2-3	CASSPWAISTDTQYF	TGTGCCAGCAGCCCGTGGGCAATTAGCACAGATACGCAGTATTTT
TRBV7-8	many	NA	TRBJ2-3	CASSSRLGANTQYF	TGTGCCAGCAGCTCCCGACTGGGAGCGAACACGCAGTATTTT
TRBV5-6	many	NA	TRBJ1-6	CASSLARPSYNSPLHF	TGTGCCAGCAGCTTGGCCAGGCCCAGCTATAATTCACCCCTCCACTTT
TRBV2	many	NA	TRBJ2-1	CASSEGAMERWNEQFF	TGTGCCAGCAGTGAAGGGGCTATGGAGCGGTGGAATGAGCAGTTCTTC
TRBV4-3	NA	NA	TRBJ2-3	CASSQGSGEPDTQYF	TGCGCCAGCAGCCAAGGGTCGGGGGAACCAGATACGCAGTATTTT
TRBV6-2/TRBV6-3	many	NA	TRBJ2-2	CASSYRQGYNTGELFF	TGTGCCAGCAGTTACCGCCAGGGGTATAACACCGGGGAGCTGTTTTTT
TRBV3-1	NA	TRBD1	TRBJ2-7	CASSRVLGQEPYEQYF	TGTGCCAGCAGCCGAGTTCTAGGACAGGAGCCCTACGAGCAGTACTTC
TRBV14	few	NA	TRBJ1-1	CASSHRRNTEAFF	TGTGCCAGCAGCCACCGAAGGAACACTGAAGCTTTCTTT
TRBV5-1	few	NA	TRBJ1-6	CASSLSYAEDSPLHF	TGCGCCAGCAGCTTGTCCTACGCCGAGGATTCACCCCTCCACTTT
TRBV3-1	NA	NA	TRBJ2-3	CASSQNNIGTDTQYF	TGTGCCAGCAGCCAAAACAACATAGGCACAGATACGCAGTATTTT
TRBV9	many	NA	TRBJ1-1	CASSVEGQPETEAFF	TGTGCCAGCAGCGTAGAAGGGCAGCCAGAAACTGAAGCTTTCTTT
TRBV11-3	many	TRBD2	TRBJ2-3	CASSLDTGGDTQYF	TGTGCCAGCAGCTTAGATACGGGGGGAGATACGCAGTATTTT
TRBV7-9	many	NA	TRBJ2-2	CASSHRRGTGELFF	TGTGCCAGCAGCCACAGGAGAGGGACCGGGGAGCTGTTTTTT
TRBV10-3	many	NA	TRBJ2-1	CASKPPEGSGEQFF	TGTGCCTCCAAGCCCCCTGAGGGTTCGGGTGAGCAGTTCTTC
TRBV14	NA	TRBD2	TRBJ2-7	CASSQVQVGGEYF	TGTGCCAGCAGCCAAGTTCAAGTCGGGGGGGAGTACTTC
TRBV20-1	NA	NA	TRBJ1-4	CSGRWEGEKLFF	TGCAGTGGCCGCTGGGAGGGTGAAAAACTGTTTTTT
TRBV6-2/TRBV6-3	few	NA	TRBJ1-5	CASSTTRDGGGNQPQHF	TGTGCCAGCAGTACCACCCGGGACGGTGGTGGCAATCAGCCCCAGCATTTT
TRBV5-1	NA	NA	TRBJ2-3	CASRSSVDQGGADTQYF	TGCGCCAGCAGGTCGAGTGTGGACCAGGGCGGCGCAGATACGCAGTATTTT
TRBV6-1	NA	NA	TRBJ1-4	CASSPEPARGHEKLFF	TGTGCCAGCAGCCCGGAGCCGGCCCGAGGGCATGAAAAACTGTTTTTT
TRBV2	NA	NA	TRBJ1-4	CASTRGEGGEEKLFF	TGTGCCAGCACGAGGGGGGAAGGGGGTGAAGAAAAACTGTTTTTT
TRBV12-5	NA	TRBD1	TRBJ1-5	CASGFGTGRQQPQHF	TGTGCTAGTGGTTTCGGGACAGGTAGACAACAGCCCCAGCATTTT
TRBV20-1	many	TRBD2	TRBJ2-4	CSAHPTSGGDSLIAKNIQYF	TGCAGTGCTCACCCGACTAGCGGGGGAGATAGCCTCATAGCCAAAAACATTCAGTACTTC